This T cell receptor beta chain was recovered during a study of graft-versus-host responses after intestinal transplantation. Study information: Tacrolimus plus steroids were given to all recipients for approximately 3 years, preceded by anti-thymocyte globulin induction.

Using immunoSEQ multiplex PCR, the repertoire was profiled, and TCRdb retains in-frame clones only, with some absent. This table has around 67,000 clones, roughly 84% appearing once. On this clone: Its antigen is as yet unknown. Germline and junction disagree at one end, which may indicate a read error.

Germline loops: CDR1 SSHAT, CDR2 FNYEAQ (reference sequence). CDR3 length equals 14 residues. Study observations and caveats: High graft-versus-host to host-versus-graft clonal ratios were seen in allografts of patients with graft-donor T cell macrochimerism. Present in recipient marrow, GvH clones included some that appeared first in ileum or blood.

The TCR sequence derives from a human donor who was the organ donor for an intestinal transplant. V gene TRBV7-7 combines with J gene TRBJ2-5; tentative D call: TRBD1 (7 bases). The material was unstimulated CD4+ T cells sorted from spleen or lymph node cells, obtained before transplant. The CDR3 is CASSFGGGWETQYF. CDR3 nucleotide sequence: TGTGCTAGCAGCTTTGGAGGGGGCTGGGAGACCCAGTACTTC.